This TCR beta chain appears in the sequencing data of a study of blood T cell repertoires in COVID-19. Study-wide background: Both acute and convalescent COVID-19 samples were obtained from the United States, Italy and Spain.

Participant reports of clinical history set cohort assignment. Sequencing was performed with immunoSEQ multiplex PCR; in TCRdb, only in-frame clones are kept and a portion is missing. The sample consists of about 270,000 clones, more than 85% of them appearing once. The V gene's germline CDR1 is LNHDA and CDR2 SQIVND (reference sequence). Trimming at V came to 6 bases and at J to 2 bases, leaving 3 bases not matched to a gene. The CDR3 is 14 amino acids. Sequencing was performed on PBMCs or T cells enriched from blood (not recorded which). This clonotype was sampled from a man in his forties or fifties who had been exposed to COVID-19. V gene TRBV19 combines with J gene TRBJ1-4; 7 bases line up with TRBD1. The CDR3 coding sequence is TGTGCCAGTAGAGAGGGGGCGACTAATGAAAAACTGTTTTTT. Its protein product is CASREGATNEKLFF.